This T cell receptor beta chain derives from a study of sequential checkpoint blockade in melanoma. Study details: Both treatment sequences were followed by maintenance nivolumab.

Profiled with immunoSEQ multiplex PCR; TCRdb holds only in-frame clones, not every one. The sample yields approximately 21,000 clones, roughly four fifths seen once. Treatment meaning: randomized to nivolumab then ipilimumab (arm A) or the reverse (arm B). Sorted cells were live CD3+CD8+, lacking CD19 and CD56, from PBMCs. The source of this sequence is a human donor with melanoma. Sequences were derived from CD8+ T cells sorted from blood (inferred from file names), sampled from a patient given nivolumab and ipilimumab in sequence.

Here the CDR3 DNA reads TGTGCCAGCAGTTCGACAGGGGGCAAGATGACCCAGTACTTC. It is translated as CASSSTGGKMTQYF. This chain uses TRBV28 with TRBJ2-5; 10 nucleotides align to TRBD1. CDR3 length equals 14 residues. J was trimmed by 7 bases and V by 4 bases; bases with no gene match: 6. CDR1 and CDR2 (germline): MDHEN, SYDVKM.